This is a list of T cell receptor beta chains from one sample in a study of CD39 and CD103 CD8 tumor-infiltrating T cells. This table comes from immunoSEQ multiplex PCR, and its TCRdb copy is limited to in-frame clones, with some not included. In the table there are fewer than 3,000 clones, under 90% of which are singletons. The sample consisted of CD39- CD103- CD8+ T cells sorted from the tumor. The receptors originated from a human donor with head and neck squamous cell carcinoma. Both conserved end residues are part of each CDR3. D genes are given only for firm matches. Size tells how often a clone was seen (once, few, many) or the class of an expanded clone, and some rows leave it out.

size	V	D	J	CDR3	DNA
.	TRBV27	.	TRBJ1-1	CASSFLTGGGAEAFF	TGTGCCAGCAGTTTTCTAACAGGCGGCGGGGCTGAAGCTTTCTTT
.	TRBV2	.	TRBJ1-2	CASSGRNRVTMGYTF	TGTGCCAGCAGTGGAAGAAACAGGGTCACTATGGGATACACCTTC
.	TRBV5-4	TRBD1	TRBJ2-7	CASSFFRDRESEQYF	TGTGCCAGCAGCTTTTTTCGGGACAGGGAGTCCGAGCAGTACTTC
.	TRBV7-9	.	TRBJ2-4	CASSSPGVAKNIQYF	TGTGCCAGCAGCTCCCCGGGGGTGGCCAAAAACATTCAGTACTTC
.	TRBV30	.	TRBJ2-1	CAWSLHNNEQFF	TGTGCCTGGAGTCTTCACAACAATGAGCAGTTCTTC
.	TRBV5-4	TRBD1	TRBJ2-5	CASSFSPRGQETQYF	TGTGCCAGCAGCTTTTCTCCCAGGGGGCAAGAGACCCAGTACTTC
.	TRBV4-1	TRBD1	TRBJ1-1	CASSQVGTGRRDTEAFF	TGCGCCAGCAGCCAAGTGGGGACAGGGAGAAGGGACACTGAAGCTTTCTTT
.	TRBV7-9	.	TRBJ2-3	CASSSLPAGPKRDTQYF	TGTGCCAGCAGCTCGCTCCCCGCAGGTCCCAAACGAGATACGCAGTATTTT
.	TRBV30	.	TRBJ1-1	CAWIHREGKDTEAFF	TGTGCCTGGATCCACAGGGAAGGGAAGGACACTGAAGCTTTCTTT
.	TRBV28	TRBD1	TRBJ1-3	CASMTGGRNTIYF	TGTGCCAGCATGACAGGGGGTCGTAACACCATATATTTT
.	TRBV4-1	.	TRBJ1-1	CASSLYEMNTEAFF	TGCGCCAGCAGCCTCTACGAAATGAACACTGAAGCTTTCTTT
.	TRBV10-3	.	TRBJ1-5	CAISESRADQPQHF	TGTGCCATCAGTGAGTCGCGGGCGGATCAGCCCCAGCATTTT
.	TRBV7-9	.	TRBJ2-2	CASSFGRGAGTGELFF	TGTGCCAGCAGCTTTGGTCGGGGGGCGGGCACCGGGGAGCTGTTTTTT
.	TRBV7-9	TRBD1	TRBJ1-2	CASSGDRGYGYTF	TGTGCCAGCAGCGGGGACAGGGGCTATGGCTACACCTTC
.	TRBV2	TRBD2	TRBJ2-2	CASSEAPVSIAGGPPGELFF	TGTGCCAGCAGTGAAGCGCCTGTCTCGATAGCGGGGGGGCCCCCCGGGGAGCTGTTTTTT
.	TRBV5-4	.	TRBJ1-1	CASSQGQNTEAFF	TGTGCCAGCAGCCAGGGACAGAACACTGAAGCTTTCTTT
large	TRBV27	TRBD1	TRBJ1-2	CASSLQGANYGYTF	TGTGCCAGCAGTTTACAGGGGGCGAACTATGGCTACACCTTC
.	TRBV9	TRBD1	TRBJ2-1	CASSPRTGIDEQFF	TGTGCCAGCAGCCCCCGGACAGGGATCGATGAGCAGTTCTTC
.	TRBV13	TRBD1	TRBJ1-2	CASRTGGGFDCGYTF	TGTGCCAGCAGGACAGGGGGGGGGTTCGACTGTGGCTACACCTTC
.	TRBV4-3	.	TRBJ1-4	CASSQWGVAEKLFF	TGCGCCAGCAGCCAATGGGGGGTGGCTGAAAAACTGTTTTTT
.	TRBV19	TRBD2	TRBJ2-7	CASRVSGLPDHEQYF	TGTGCCAGTAGGGTTAGCGGGCTCCCGGACCACGAGCAGTACTTC
.	TRBV28	TRBD1	TRBJ1-1	CASRRLTGGEAFF	TGTGCCAGCAGACGATTAACAGGGGGTGAAGCTTTCTTT
.	TRBV7-9	TRBD1	TRBJ2-1	CASSLEQGTYNEQFF	TGTGCCAGCAGCTTAGAACAGGGGACCTACAATGAGCAGTTCTTC
once	TRBV4-1	TRBD1	TRBJ2-1	CASSPWDRGMDEQFF	TGCGCCAGCAGCCCTTGGGACAGGGGGATGGATGAGCAGTTCTTC
.	TRBV7-8	.	TRBJ1-1	CASSLGGGRVEAFF	TGTGCCAGCAGCTTAGGGGGTGGGAGGGTTGAAGCTTTCTTT
.	TRBV5-6	TRBD1	TRBJ2-1	CASSWDRGDNEQFF	TGTGCCAGCAGCTGGGACAGGGGCGACAATGAGCAGTTCTTC
.	TRBV9	.	TRBJ2-7	CASSVAPPQKYGRSYEQYF	TGTGCCAGCAGCGTAGCCCCCCCCCAAAAATATGGTAGATCCTACGAGCAGTACTTC
.	TRBV11-2	TRBD1	TRBJ2-1	CASSLVGTTGAYNEQFF	TGTGCCAGCAGCTTAGTAGGTACGACAGGGGCCTACAATGAGCAGTTCTTC
.	TRBV18	.	TRBJ2-7	CASSGDKIYEQYF	TGTGCCAGCTCGGGAGACAAAATCTACGAGCAGTACTTC
.	TRBV2	TRBD1	TRBJ1-1	CASRLTGGTEAFF	TGTGCCAGCAGGCTGACAGGGGGCACTGAAGCTTTCTTT
.	TRBV30	.	TRBJ2-5	CAWREWVQETQYF	TGTGCCTGGAGGGAGTGGGTCCAAGAGACCCAGTACTTC
.	TRBV5-6	TRBD1	TRBJ1-2	CASSPQGAAYGYTF	TGTGCCAGCAGCCCTCAGGGGGCTGCATATGGCTACACCTTC
.	TRBV9	TRBD2	TRBJ2-3	CASGGLAGGTDTQYF	TGTGCCAGCGGCGGACTAGCGGGGGGCACAGATACGCAGTATTTT
.	TRBV23-1	.	TRBJ1-5	CASSQPGEGRSNQPQHF	TGCGCCAGCAGTCAACCGGGGGAGGGCCGAAGCAATCAGCCCCAGCATTTT
once	TRBV7-2	.	TRBJ2-7	CASSWGRTYEQYF	TGTGCCAGCAGCTGGGGGCGTACCTACGAGCAGTACTTC
few	TRBV9	.	TRBJ2-2	CASSVGGSTGELFF	TGTGCCAGCAGCGTAGGCGGAAGCACCGGGGAGCTGTTTTTT
few	TRBV11-2	TRBD1	TRBJ1-1	CASSATKGQGNTEAFF	TGTGCCAGCAGCGCCACGAAGGGACAGGGCAACACTGAAGCTTTCTTT
.	TRBV15	TRBD1	TRBJ2-5	CATRKTGGFNGTQYF	TGTGCCACCAGAAAGACAGGGGGCTTCAATGGGACCCAGTACTTC
.	TRBV4-2	TRBD1	TRBJ1-6	CASKDRGYNSPLHF	TGTGCCAGCAAGGACAGGGGCTATAATTCACCCCTCCACTTT
.	TRBV5-6	.	TRBJ1-6	CASSLYRDRSPLHF	TGTGCCAGCAGCCTTTACAGGGACCGGTCACCCCTCCACTTT
.	TRBV13	TRBD2	TRBJ2-7	CASSFKSGGNPYEQYF	TGTGCCAGCAGCTTTAAAAGCGGGGGCAATCCCTACGAGCAGTACTTC
.	TRBV5-1	.	TRBJ2-2	CASSLIGGRTGELFF	TGCGCCAGCAGCTTGATCGGGGGTAGGACCGGGGAGCTGTTTTTT
once	TRBV18	TRBD1	TRBJ2-3	CASSPPDRGGDTQYF	TGTGCCAGCTCACCCCCGGACAGGGGAGGGGATACGCAGTATTTT
.	TRBV9	TRBD2	TRBJ2-1	CASSDRTSGGALEQFF	TGTGCCAGCAGCGATCGGACTAGCGGGGGGGCTTTGGAGCAGTTCTTC
.	TRBV30	.	TRBJ2-1	CAWSVPRVRNEQFF	TGTGCCTGGAGTGTACCCAGGGTTAGGAATGAGCAGTTCTTC
.	TRBV13	.	TRBJ2-1	CASSFDNEQFF	TGTGCCAGCAGCTTCGACAATGAGCAGTTCTTC
.	TRBV16	.	TRBJ2-4	CASSPGRDLNIQYF	TGTGCCAGCAGCCCCGGCAGGGATTTGAACATTCAGTACTTC
.	TRBV4-3	.	TRBJ1-5	CASSQDVSVVSQPQHF	TGCGCCAGCAGCCAAGACGTTTCGGTGGTTAGTCAGCCCCAGCATTTT
.	TRBV19	.	TRBJ1-1	CASTSPLPRGNTEAFF	TGTGCCAGTACCTCCCCCCTTCCCAGGGGGAACACTGAAGCTTTCTTT
.	TRBV30	.	TRBJ1-1	CAWMGRGGTEAFF	TGTGCCTGGATGGGGAGGGGAGGCACTGAAGCTTTCTTT